This paragraph covers one T cell receptor beta chain sequence. What it binds is not known. PCR was performed a second time for about 7 to 11 cycles using a sample-barcoded 5' primer and a J-beta primer mix. TCRdb re-called the 5' RACE reads with MiXCR, one entry per CDR3 protein. The sample yields over a million distinct CDR3 sequences, approximately 60% seen once. Healthy Caucasians from Russia aged about 6 to 100 served as donors. These data are taken from a study of blood T cells in healthy people across ages. For the study at large: Capture by template switching was about one barcoded beta molecule per two T cells. Overall study findings and caveats: Possibly, changes in expanded clonotypes were confounded because donor CMV status was unknown. Whereas aged donors had fewer naive CD4+ cells, long-lived donors had more of them and higher diversity.

Deletions cut 8 bases from V and 1 base from J, with 18 bases between. The CDR3 length is 15 residues. Germline loops: CDR1 SQVTM, CDR2 ANQGSEA. Sequencing was performed on blood. The V gene is TRBV29-1, the J gene TRBJ2-1; possibly TRBD1 or TRBD2 for D (6 bases each). This receptor was identified in a man between 18 and 29 years old in good health. The CDR3 is CSTRGQAKSYNEQFF. The DNA for the CDR3 is TGCAGCACACGGGGGCAGGCTAAATCCTACAATGAGCAGTTCTTC.